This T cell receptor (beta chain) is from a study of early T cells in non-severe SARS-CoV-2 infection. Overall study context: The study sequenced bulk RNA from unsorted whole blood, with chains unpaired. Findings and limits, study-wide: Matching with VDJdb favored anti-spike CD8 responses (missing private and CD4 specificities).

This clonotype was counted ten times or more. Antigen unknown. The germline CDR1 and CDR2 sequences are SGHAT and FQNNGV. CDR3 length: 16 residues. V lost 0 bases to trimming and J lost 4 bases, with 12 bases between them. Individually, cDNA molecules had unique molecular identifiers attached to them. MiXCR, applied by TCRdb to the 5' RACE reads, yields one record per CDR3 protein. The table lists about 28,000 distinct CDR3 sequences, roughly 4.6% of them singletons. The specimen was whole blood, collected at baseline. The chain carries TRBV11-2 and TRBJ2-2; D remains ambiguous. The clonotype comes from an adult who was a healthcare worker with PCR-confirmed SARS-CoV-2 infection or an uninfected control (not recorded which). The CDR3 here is CASSLEPTLSTGELFF. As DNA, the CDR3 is TGTGCCAGCAGCTTAGAACCCACATTGAGCACCGGGGAGCTGTTTTTT.